The rows below give T cell receptor beta chains drawn from one sample of a study of OX40 agonist ivuxolimab in advanced cancers. Libraries were prepared by immunoSEQ multiplex PCR; TCRdb keeps only in-frame clonotypes and omits some of them. Of 50,000 to 65,000 clones in the sample, roughly 84% are singletons; the top ten hold 2% to 3%. The sequencing here drew on CD4+ or CD8+ T cells sorted from blood, taken in a trial of the OX40 agonist ivuxolimab. These receptors originate from an adult with an advanced solid tumor such as melanoma, head and neck, liver or kidney cancer. Both conserved end residues are part of each CDR3. Fields, in order: CDR3 protein, V gene, J gene.

CAINRQGANTEAFF	TRBV10-3	TRBJ1-1
CASSATSGGTDTQYF	TRBV9	TRBJ2-3
CASSYGTGFQPQHF	TRBV6-6	TRBJ1-5
CAWSGREGRDTQYF	TRBV30	TRBJ2-3
CASSFGTGTEAFF	TRBV27	TRBJ1-1
CASSQGGGGREQPQHF	TRBV18	TRBJ1-5
CASTGQNSNQPQHF	TRBV9	TRBJ1-5
CASSFRQRAYGYTF	TRBV5-4	TRBJ1-2
CASWDANYGYTF	TRBV19	TRBJ1-2
CASSRRAGEGQETQYF	TRBV5-1	TRBJ2-5
CASTDETSGGSSEQFF	TRBV19	TRBJ2-1
CASIPGGQGGTEQFF	TRBV5-6	TRBJ2-1
CASSLATSNIQYF	TRBV4-2	TRBJ2-4
CASSWGDRNNEQFF	TRBV5-1	TRBJ2-1
CASSPGLERYEQYF	TRBV28	TRBJ2-7
CASSLDENTGELFF	TRBV11-3	TRBJ2-2
CASRRVRGTTEAFF	TRBV6-5	TRBJ1-1
CASSSQGGYGNTIYF	TRBV27	TRBJ1-3
CAISRTSVDEQFF	TRBV10-3	TRBJ2-1
CASSQDVRMNTEAFF	TRBV4-3	TRBJ1-1
CASSLEASGSGTDTQYF	TRBV11-3	TRBJ2-3
CASSASSGGRETQYF	TRBV2	TRBJ2-5
CASSQTVTDTQYF	TRBV5-1	TRBJ2-3
CASNLGWGSSGNTIYF	TRBV5-6	TRBJ1-3
CASSQGSYNEQFF	TRBV6-6	TRBJ2-1
CAWRAADRINIQYF	TRBV30	TRBJ2-4
CASSLLAASTDTQYF	TRBV7-9	TRBJ2-3
CASSESGSNYGYTF	TRBV6-1	TRBJ1-2
CAWTGGNTIYF	TRBV30	TRBJ1-3
CASSPRGEQFF	TRBV18	TRBJ2-1
CASSIPGPYNEQFF	TRBV19	TRBJ2-1
CASSKAGRGKYEQYF	TRBV21-1	TRBJ2-7
CASSLAGTVVRQYF	TRBV11-2	TRBJ2-7
CASSRTAGNTIYF	TRBV18	TRBJ1-3
CSVERVNTIYF	TRBV29-1	TRBJ1-3
CASSSGLAGVGAAKNIQYF	TRBV5-1	TRBJ2-4
CASSLDGSLYNEQFF	TRBV7-3	TRBJ2-1
CASSNLGGGSPHTNEKLFF	TRBV21-1	TRBJ1-4
CASSPVDTYGYTF	TRBV18	TRBJ1-2
CASKIRDLPAAFF	TRBV19	TRBJ1-1
CASSQEASGGLDTQYF	TRBV4-3	TRBJ2-3
CASSKNEQFF	TRBV11-3	TRBJ2-1
CASSYGAGARAFF	TRBV6-5	TRBJ1-1
CASSSPGQGTDTQYF	TRBV6-5	TRBJ2-3
CAWSNGRDQPQHF	TRBV30	TRBJ1-5
CASSAYRGRKETQYF	TRBV13	TRBJ2-5
CASSLSGLYEQYF	TRBV7-6	TRBJ2-7
CASSYGQGGTGELFF	TRBV10-3	TRBJ2-2
CASRLTSNQPQHF	TRBV2	TRBJ1-5
CASSAATGSYEQYF	TRBV5-6	TRBJ2-7
CASSEAQTGGETQYF	TRBV2	TRBJ2-5